Listed below are T cell receptor beta chains from one sample, sequenced in a study of blood T cell repertoires in COVID-19. The protocol was immunoSEQ multiplex PCR, while the TCRdb copy is restricted to in-frame clones and leaves out a portion. The top ten hold 2.1% of the sample, which has hundreds of thousands of clones, 70% to 90% seen once. The specimen sequenced was peripheral blood. The receptor set was obtained from a woman aged 40 to 50 who had recovered from COVID-19. Both conserved end residues are part of each CDR3. D genes are given only for firm matches.

TRBV5-1	TRBJ2-2	-	CASSFSDRGGGELFF	TGCGCCAGCAGCTTCTCGGACAGAGGGGGCGGGGAGCTGTTTTTT
TRBV5-8	TRBJ1-4	TRBD1	CASSLGQGVANEKLFF	TGTGCCAGCAGCTTGGGGCAGGGGGTTGCTAATGAAAAACTGTTTTTT
TRBV5-1	TRBJ2-7	-	CASSLGGDWEQYF	TGCGCCAGCAGCTTGGGAGGTGACTGGGAGCAGTACTTC
TRBV29-1	TRBJ2-7	-	CSVRPGNEQYF	TGCAGCGTTCGCCCGGGTAACGAGCAGTACTTC
TRBV28	TRBJ2-7	TRBD1	CASSSPGQGDNEQYF	TGTGCCAGCAGTTCACCGGGACAGGGAGACAACGAGCAGTACTTC
TRBV5-4	TRBJ2-5	TRBD2	CASSLGAPSSGRRRETQYF	TGTGCCAGCAGCTTGGGAGCCCCATCTAGCGGGAGAAGGCGGGAGACCCAGTACTTC
TRBV6-2/TRBV6-3	TRBJ2-7	-	CASSYSMGQGKTSGFYEQYF	TGTGCCAGCAGTTACTCGATGGGACAGGGTAAGACTAGCGGTTTCTACGAGCAGTACTTC
TRBV7-7	TRBJ2-6	TRBD1	CASSATGGSGANVLTF	TGTGCTAGCAGCGCAACAGGGGGCTCTGGGGCCAACGTCCTGACTTTC
TRBV7-9	TRBJ1-1	-	CASSLKSPYHTEAFF	TGTGCCAGCAGCTTAAAATCCCCGTATCACACTGAAGCTTTCTTT
TRBV2	TRBJ2-2	TRBD2	CASSGTSGSTGELFF	TGTGCCAGCAGTGGGACTAGCGGAAGCACCGGGGAGCTGTTTTTT
TRBV5-1	TRBJ2-1	TRBD2	CASSQAGASGSRPYNEQFF	TGCGCCAGCAGCCAGGCGGGCGCTAGCGGGAGTAGGCCCTACAATGAGCAGTTCTTC